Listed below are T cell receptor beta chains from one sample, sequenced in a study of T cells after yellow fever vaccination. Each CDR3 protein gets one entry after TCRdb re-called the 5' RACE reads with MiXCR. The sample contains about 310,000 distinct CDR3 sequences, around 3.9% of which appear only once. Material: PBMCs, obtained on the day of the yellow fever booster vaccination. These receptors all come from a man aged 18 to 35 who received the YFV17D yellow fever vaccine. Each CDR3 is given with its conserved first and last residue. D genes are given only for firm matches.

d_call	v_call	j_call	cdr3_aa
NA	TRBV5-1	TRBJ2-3	CASRLSGTWADTQYF
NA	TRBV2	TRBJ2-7	CASSAGTGYEQYF
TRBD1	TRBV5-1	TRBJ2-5	CASRANRGGETQYF
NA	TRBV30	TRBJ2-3	CAWSVRGAQSPTDTQYF
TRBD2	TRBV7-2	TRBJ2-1	CASSLTSGVVYNEQFF
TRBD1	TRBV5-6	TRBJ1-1	CASSVDRVLGEAFF
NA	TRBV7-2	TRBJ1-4	CASSSLTGIKLFF
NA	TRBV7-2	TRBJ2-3	CASSLGLFDTQYF
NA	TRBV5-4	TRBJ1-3	CASSSVQASGNTIYF
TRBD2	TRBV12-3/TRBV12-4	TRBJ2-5	CASSSGGAGETQYF
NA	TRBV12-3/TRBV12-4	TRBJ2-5	CASSLQRTQETQYF
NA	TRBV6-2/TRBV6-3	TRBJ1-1	CASSTTTQAFF
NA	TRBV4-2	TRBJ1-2	CASSQEGWSLDYGYTF
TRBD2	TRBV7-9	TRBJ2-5	CASSLSLAGGRKTQYF
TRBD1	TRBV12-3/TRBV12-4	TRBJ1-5	CASSFLGQGPGQPQHF
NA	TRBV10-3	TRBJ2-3	CAIRAQGYTDTQYF
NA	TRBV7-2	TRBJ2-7	CASSLARASPSYEQYF
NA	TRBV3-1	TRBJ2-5	CASSQLETQYF
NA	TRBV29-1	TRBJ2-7	CSVQGGTAPAEQYF
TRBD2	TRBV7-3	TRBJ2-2	CASSLAGGAAGELFF
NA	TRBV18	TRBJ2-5	CASGVYTQETQYF
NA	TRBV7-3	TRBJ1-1	CASSLTGARDLMNTEAFF
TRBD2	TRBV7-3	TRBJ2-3	CASSRAGDAQYF
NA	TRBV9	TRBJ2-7	CASSPRDRLHYEQYF
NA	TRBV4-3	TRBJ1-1	CASSQERSRPEAFF
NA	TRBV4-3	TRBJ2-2	CASSQDIVVGPGELFF
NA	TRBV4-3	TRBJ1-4	CASSVRGSEKLFF
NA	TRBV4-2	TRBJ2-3	CASSQAGIGTDTQYF
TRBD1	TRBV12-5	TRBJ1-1	CASGSPGQGFGWAEAFF
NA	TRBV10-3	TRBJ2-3	CATRPGSTDTQYF
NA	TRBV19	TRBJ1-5	CASKIQGYGQPQHF
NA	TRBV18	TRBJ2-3	CASSPPTVWRLPDTQYF
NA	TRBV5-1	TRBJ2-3	CASSRGTLSTDTQYF
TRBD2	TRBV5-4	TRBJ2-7	CASSPGLGLREQYF
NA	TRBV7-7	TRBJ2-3	CASSLAGASTDTQYF
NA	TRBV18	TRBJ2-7	CASSPLNTYEQYF
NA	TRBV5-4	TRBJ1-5	CASSSGDVGQPQHF
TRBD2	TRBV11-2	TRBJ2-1	CASSPRLAGSALNGEQFF
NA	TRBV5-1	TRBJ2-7	CASSPGVRGLEQYF
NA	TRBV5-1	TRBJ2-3	CASSISRDKVDTQYF
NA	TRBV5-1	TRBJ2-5	CASSSSWETQYF